This T cell receptor (beta chain) was identified in a study of blood T cells in healthy people across ages. Whole-study results and caveats: Measured against age, TCR beta diversity per million T cells decreased in a roughly linear manner.

The second PCR ran about 6 to 12 cycles with a sample-barcoded 5' primer and J-beta primers. In TCRdb, the 5' RACE reads were re-called with MiXCR into one record per CDR3 protein. The sample records roughly 680,000 distinct CDR3 sequences, under 25% being singletons. Turning to this clonotype: Its antigen is as yet unknown.

Sequenced material: blood. The receptor comes from a man in his 70s in good health.

The CDR3 is CSARDSWDQPQHF. For the CDR3, the DNA is TGCAGTGCTAGAGATTCATGGGATCAGCCCCAGCATTTT. The rearrangement uses TRBV20-1 and TRBJ1-5; no firm D call. Germline CDR1 is DFQATT and CDR2 is SNEGSKA (reference sequence). The CDR3 sequence is 13 residues long. Trimming pared 0 bases from V and 5 bases from J, leaving 8 bases between.